Below, 10 T cell receptor beta chains from the same sample are listed, as sequenced in a study of blood T cell repertoires in COVID-19. Profiling relied on immunoSEQ multiplex PCR, and the TCRdb table lists in-frame clones only, not all of them. The data show under 350,000 clones, more than 80% seen once. Sequencing was done on a sample of peripheral blood. The source is a woman in her twenties or thirties with COVID-19, enrolled during active disease.

The V gene is TRBV18, the J gene TRBJ2-1, with 8 bases aligning to TRBD1. Losses at the gene ends were 3 bases for V and 6 bases for J; bases not matched to a gene: 4. There are 14 residues in the CDR3. CDR1 KGHSH and CDR2 LQKENI come from the germline V gene. CDR3 nucleotides: TGTGCCAGCTCACCTCAGGGGGCGCGCAATGAGCAGTTCTTC. As protein: CASSPQGARNEQFF.

The CDR3 coding sequence is TGCGCCAGCAGCTCAGATTACCCGGGACAGGGGGATTCGTATGGCTACACCTTC. Its translation is CASSSDYPGQGDSYGYTF. The rearrangement links TRBV5-1 to TRBJ1-2, with 11 bases aligning to TRBD1. The CDR3 contains 18 residues. Per the germline V gene, CDR1 is SGHRS and CDR2 is YFSETQ. The ends lost 3 bases at V and 5 bases at J; junction bases unmatched: 15.

The gene calls are TRBV6-2 or TRBV6-3 and TRBJ2-3; D is possibly TRBD1 (7 bases). Per the germline V gene, CDR1 is MNHEY and CDR2 is SVGEGT. V dropped 2 bases and J dropped 1 base, with 10 bases sitting between them. The CDR3 covers 15 residues. As DNA, the CDR3 is TGTGCCAGCAGTTACGGCGGGACAGGCACAGATACGCAGTATTTT. The encoded protein is CASSYGGTGTDTQYF.

The V gene is TRBV11-2, the J gene TRBJ1-1, with D tentatively TRBD1 (5 bases). V was trimmed by 3 bases and J by 0 bases, leaving 20 bases between them. Per germline, CDR1 SGHAT and CDR2 FQNNGV. CDR3 length equals 18 residues. The CDR3 spells CASSFSGWGRWVNTEAFF. CDR3 bases: TGTGCCAGCAGCTTCTCCGGGTGGGGCCGATGGGTGAACACTGAAGCTTTCTTT.

The V and J genes are TRBV3-1 (or the pseudogene TRBV3-2) and TRBJ1-1, with D possibly being TRBD1 (5 bases). Germline V lookup: CDR1 LGHDT, CDR2 YNNKEL (reference sequence). V lost 2 bases to trimming and J lost 4 bases, with 11 bases between them. This CDR3 is 14 amino acids long. CDR3 DNA sequence: TGTGCCAGCAGCCAAAATACAGGATCCACTGAAGCTTTCTTT. The encoded protein is CASSQNTGSTEAFF.

Only one count was recorded for this clone. CDR3: CASSQRESTDTQYF. The CDR3 nucleotides are TGTGCCAGCAGCCAGCGGGAGAGCACAGATACGCAGTATTTT. This rearrangement joins TRBV5-8 to TRBJ2-3, with TRBD2 identical over 8 bases. The junction had 1 base not matched to a gene; V was cut back by 4 bases and J by 0 bases. Germline V gene lookup returns CDR1 SGHTS and CDR2 YDEGEE. This CDR3 is 14 amino acids long.

The CDR3 protein is CASSRDESGGSGANVLTF. The DNA for the CDR3 is TGTGCCAGCAGCCGGGATGAATCAGGGGGCAGTGGGGCCAACGTCCTGACTTTC. The chain carries TRBV9 and TRBJ2-6; 8 nucleotides line up with TRBD1. Germline V gene sequence: CDR1 SGDLS, CDR2 YYNGEE. This CDR3 is 18 amino acids long. V lost 4 bases and J lost 3; bases outside the gene matches: 12. Variable domain in full (rest from reference TRBV9 and TRBJ2-6): DSGVTQTPKHLITATGQRVTLRCSPRSGDLSVYWYQQSLDQGLQFLIQYYNGEERAKGNILERFSAQQFPDLHSELNLSSLELGDSALYFCASSRDESGGSGANVLTFGAGSRLTVL.

This rearrangement joins TRBV5-1 to TRBJ2-3, with D hard to call. Trimming left V 2 bases short and J 6 bases short, with 4 bases between. CDR3 length equals 11 residues. The germline V gene encodes CDR1 SGHRS and CDR2 YFSETQ. The CDR3 region has the DNA TGCGCCAGCAGCTTCGAGGATACGCAGTATTTT. Its protein is CASSFEDTQYF.

V gene TRBV6-6 combines with J gene TRBJ2-7, with TRBD1 identical over 8 bases. Germline lookup yields CDR1 MNHNY and CDR2 SVGAGI (reference sequence). The length of the CDR3 is 14 residues. The V segment lost 6 bases and the J segment 2 bases; nucleotides outside the gene matches: 6. CDR3 in DNA: TGTGCCAGCAGACCCGGGACAGGAGCCTACGAGCAGTACTTC. It translates to CASRPGTGAYEQYF.

The chain couples TRBV27 to TRBJ1-1; a possible D gene is TRBD1 (6 bases). Deletions cut 4 bases from V and 0 bases from J, with 18 bases between. The germline CDR1 and CDR2 sequences are MNHEY and SMNVEV (reference sequence). The CDR3 runs 17 residues. As DNA, the CDR3 is TGTGCCAGCAGTTACTCGCCGGGACAAAAGTTGAACACTGAAGCTTTCTTT. Residues: CASSYSPGQKLNTEAFF.